Sequencing of this T cell receptor beta chain was carried out in a study of control samples from healthy donors and cancer patients. In its sample, this clone was seen a few times. Generated by immunoSEQ multiplex PCR, the TCRdb table keeps only in-frame clones and is missing some. The table has about 140,000 clones, 91% seen once. The V end was cut by 0 bases, the J end by 1 base, with 1 base between. The germline CDR1 and CDR2 sequences are SGHAT and FQNNGV. The CDR3 has 13 residues. The chain employs TRBV11-2 and TRBJ1-5, with unresolved D. The sequenced sample was blood. This TCR was recovered from a man younger than 35 in good health. The CDR3 sequence is CASSLESNQPQHF. The CDR3 nucleotides are TGTGCCAGCAGCTTAGAGAGCAATCAGCCCCAGCATTTT.